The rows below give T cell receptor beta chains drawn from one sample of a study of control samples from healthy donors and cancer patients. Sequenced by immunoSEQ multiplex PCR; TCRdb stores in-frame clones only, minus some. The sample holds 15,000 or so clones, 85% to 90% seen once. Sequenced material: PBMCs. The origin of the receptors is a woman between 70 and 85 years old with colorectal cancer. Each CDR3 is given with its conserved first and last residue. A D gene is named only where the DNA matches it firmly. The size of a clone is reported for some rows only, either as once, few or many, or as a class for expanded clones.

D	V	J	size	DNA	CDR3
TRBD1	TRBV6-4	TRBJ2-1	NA	TGTGCCAGCAGTGATCAGACCGGGACAGGTTACAATGAGCAGTTCTTC	CASSDQTGTGYNEQFF
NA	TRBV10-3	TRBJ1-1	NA	TGTGCCACGTCCAGGGCGGGGTCTTCTGGCGCGGGTGAAGCTTTCTTT	CATSRAGSSGAGEAFF
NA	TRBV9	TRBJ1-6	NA	TGTGCCAGCAGCGTCCCTGGTAATAATTCACCCCTCCACTTT	CASSVPGNNSPLHF
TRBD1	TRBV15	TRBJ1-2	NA	TGTGCCACCAGTCTTTTAGGGGGGACAGGGGAGAGATCTAACTATGGCTACACCTTC	CATSLLGGTGERSNYGYTF
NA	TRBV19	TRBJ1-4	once	TGTGCCAGTAGATTGACCGCGGGGGCTGGAGGTAATGAAAAACTGTTTTTT	CASRLTAGAGGNEKLFF
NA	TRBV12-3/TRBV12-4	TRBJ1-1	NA	TGTGCCAGCAGTTTATGGGGGAGCACTGAAGCTTTCTTT	CASSLWGSTEAFF
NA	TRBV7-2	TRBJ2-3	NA	TGTGCCAGCAGCTATACCCAGGTAGATACGCAGTATTTT	CASSYTQVDTQYF
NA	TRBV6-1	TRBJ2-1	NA	TGTGCCAGCAGTGAAGCGACAGGGAGGTTAGACAATGAGCAGTTCTTC	CASSEATGRLDNEQFF
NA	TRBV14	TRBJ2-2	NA	TGTGCCAGCAGCCGTGCGAACACCGGGGAGCTGTTTTTT	CASSRANTGELFF
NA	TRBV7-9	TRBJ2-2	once	TGTGCCAGCAGCCCCCGGAAAGCGGCCGGCACCGGGGAGCTGTTTTTT	CASSPRKAAGTGELFF
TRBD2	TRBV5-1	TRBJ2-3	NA	TGCGCCAGCAGCTTGGTAGGGACTAGCCATACGCAGTATTTT	CASSLVGTSHTQYF
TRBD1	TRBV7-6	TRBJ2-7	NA	TGTGCCAGCAGTACCGGGACAGGGGCATTTGACGAGCAGTACTTC	CASSTGTGAFDEQYF
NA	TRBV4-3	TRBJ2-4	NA	TGCGCCAGCAGCCAAGACTTGACCTTAGCCAAAAACATTCAGTACTTC	CASSQDLTLAKNIQYF
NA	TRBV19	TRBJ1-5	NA	TGTGCCAGTAGTATAATACCGGGGCATAGCAATCAGCCCCAGCATTTT	CASSIIPGHSNQPQHF
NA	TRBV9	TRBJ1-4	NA	TGTGCCAGCAGCGTAGATTGGACAGTCGAAAAACTGTTTTTT	CASSVDWTVEKLFF
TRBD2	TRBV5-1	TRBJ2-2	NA	TGCGCCAGCACGCCTCGGGGGGTAGGGGTCACCGGGGAGCTGTTTTTT	CASTPRGVGVTGELFF
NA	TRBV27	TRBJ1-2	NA	TGTGCCAGCAGCCCCCTAGTCGGGGCTCGGGGCTATGGCTACACCTTC	CASSPLVGARGYGYTF
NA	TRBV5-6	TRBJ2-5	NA	TGTGCCAGCAGCTTGTTGGACCGCCCCGAGACCCAGTACTTC	CASSLLDRPETQYF
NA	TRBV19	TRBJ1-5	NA	TGTGCCAGTAGCTACAGGGAGGGTAATCAGCCCCAGCATTTT	CASSYREGNQPQHF
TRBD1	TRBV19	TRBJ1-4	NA	TGTGCCAGTAGCCGGGACAGGAGCGAAAAACTGTTTTTT	CASSRDRSEKLFF
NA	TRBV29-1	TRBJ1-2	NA	TGCAGCGTTGAGGTGGACGTGGGGGATGGCTACACCTTC	CSVEVDVGDGYTF
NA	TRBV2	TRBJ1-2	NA	TGTGCCAGCAGTGAAAGGTTCAGGGACTTCGGCTACACCTTC	CASSERFRDFGYTF